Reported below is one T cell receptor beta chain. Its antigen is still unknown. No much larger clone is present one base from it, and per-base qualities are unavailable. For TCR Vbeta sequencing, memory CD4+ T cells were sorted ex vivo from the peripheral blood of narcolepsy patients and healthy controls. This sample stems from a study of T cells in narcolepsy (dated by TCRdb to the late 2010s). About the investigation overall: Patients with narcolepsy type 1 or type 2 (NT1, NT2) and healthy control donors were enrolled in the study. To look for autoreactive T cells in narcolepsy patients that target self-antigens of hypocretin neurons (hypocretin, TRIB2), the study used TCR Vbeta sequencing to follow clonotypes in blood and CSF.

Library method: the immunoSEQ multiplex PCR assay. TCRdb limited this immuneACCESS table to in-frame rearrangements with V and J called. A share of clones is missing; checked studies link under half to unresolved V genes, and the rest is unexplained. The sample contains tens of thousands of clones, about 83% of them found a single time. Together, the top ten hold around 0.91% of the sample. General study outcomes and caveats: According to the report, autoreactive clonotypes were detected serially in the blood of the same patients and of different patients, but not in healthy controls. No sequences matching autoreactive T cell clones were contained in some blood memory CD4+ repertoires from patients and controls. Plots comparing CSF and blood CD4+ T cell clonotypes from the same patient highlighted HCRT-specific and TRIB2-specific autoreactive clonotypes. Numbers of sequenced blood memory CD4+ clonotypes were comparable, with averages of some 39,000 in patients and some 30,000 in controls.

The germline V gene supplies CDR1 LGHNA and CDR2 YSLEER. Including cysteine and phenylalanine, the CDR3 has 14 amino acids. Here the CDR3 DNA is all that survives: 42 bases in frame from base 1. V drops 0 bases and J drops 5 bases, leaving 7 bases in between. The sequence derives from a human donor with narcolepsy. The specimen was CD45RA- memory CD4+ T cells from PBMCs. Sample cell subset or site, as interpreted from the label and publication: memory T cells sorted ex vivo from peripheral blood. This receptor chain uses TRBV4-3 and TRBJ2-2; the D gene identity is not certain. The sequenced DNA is TGCGCCAGCAGCCAAGATGAAAGAACCGGGGAGCTGTTTTTT. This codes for CASSQDERTGELFF.